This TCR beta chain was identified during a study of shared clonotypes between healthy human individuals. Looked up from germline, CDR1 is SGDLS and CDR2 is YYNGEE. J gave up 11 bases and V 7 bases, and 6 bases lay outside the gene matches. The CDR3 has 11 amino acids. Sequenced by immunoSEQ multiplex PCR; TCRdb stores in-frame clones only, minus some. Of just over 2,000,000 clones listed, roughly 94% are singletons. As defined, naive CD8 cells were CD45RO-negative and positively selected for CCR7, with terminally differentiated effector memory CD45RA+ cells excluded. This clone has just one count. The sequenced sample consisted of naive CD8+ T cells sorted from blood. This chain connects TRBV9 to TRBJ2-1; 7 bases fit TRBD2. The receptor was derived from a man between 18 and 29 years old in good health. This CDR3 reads CASGLLAQQFF. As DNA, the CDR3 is TGTGCCAGCGGCCTACTAGCGCAGCAGTTCTTC.